Each of the 17 T cell receptor beta chains below was sequenced from the same sample in a study of chemoradiotherapy in HPV16-positive cancers. The repertoire was sequenced with immunoSEQ multiplex PCR; TCRdb's copy has only in-frame clones and lacks some. This sample carries tens of thousands of clones, approximately 93% of them seen once, and the ten largest clones take more than 15%. Sample: blood, taken from a patient who underwent chemoradiotherapy. Receptors originate from a human donor with HPV-associated anogenital cancer.

The V and J genes are TRBV9 and TRBJ1-2, with D maybe TRBD1 (6 bases). The CDR3 has 15 residues. Trimming left V 0 bases short and J 4 bases short, with 13 bases between. CDR1 SGDLS and CDR2 YYNGEE come from the germline V gene. This CDR3 is CASSVAARGSYGYTF. In DNA form, the CDR3 reads TGTGCCAGCAGCGTAGCGGCCAGGGGATCCTATGGCTACACCTTC.

This clone is medium-sized within its sample. The chain joins TRBV28 to TRBJ2-4; D is unresolved. The CDR3 contains 13 residues. V gave up 7 bases and J gave up 3 bases, with 10 bases separating them. Germline assignment: CDR1 MDHEN and CDR2 SYDVKM. The DNA for the CDR3 is TGTGCCAGCAAATTGATTGTCAAAAACATTCAGTACTTC. The encoded protein is CASKLIVKNIQYF.

This sequence joins TRBV19 and TRBJ2-1; D is perhaps TRBD2 (5 bases). V was cut by 4 bases and J by 8 bases, with 12 bases left in between. CDR1 and CDR2 from the germline V gene are LNHDA and SQIVND (reference sequence). CDR3 length: 13 residues. The DNA for the CDR3 is TGTGCCAGTAGTAAAGAGGGTTTTTATGAGCAGTTCTTC. Translation gives CASSKEGFYEQFF.

This sequence joins TRBV21-1 and TRBJ2-1; TRBD2, the table's D call, lacks a check against the DNA. TRBV21-1 is assigned pseudogene status. CDR3 length: 15 amino acids. CDR3 loop: CASSKGRESHNEQFF. CDR3 DNA sequence: TGTGCCAGCAGCAAAGGGCGGGAGAGCCACAATGAGCAGTTCTTC.

V usage is TRBV7-2 and J usage is TRBJ1-1; 7 positions match TRBD1. Germline V gives CDR1 SGHTA, CDR2 FQGNSA. Germline trimming cut 4 bases from V and 4 bases from J; bases unmatched to any gene: 9. The CDR3 consists of 15 residues. The CDR3 DNA sequence: TGTGCCAGCAGCTCGGACAGGTCACGGGGCACTGAAGCTTTCTTT. Translation gives CASSSDRSRGTEAFF.

The V call is TRBV18, the J call TRBJ2-3; perhaps TRBD1 as D (6 bases). V was clipped by 4 bases and J by 12 bases, with 14 bases between them. Per the germline V gene, CDR1 is KGHSH and CDR2 is LQKENI. The length of the CDR3 is 12 residues. CDR3 amino acids: CASSQRQALQYF. The CDR3 DNA reads as TGTGCCAGCTCACAGAGACAGGCCCTCCAGTATTTT. Variable domain in full (rest from reference TRBV18 and TRBJ2-3): NAGVMQNPRHLVRRRGQEARLRCSPMKGHSHVYWYRQLPEEGLKFMVYLQKENIIDESGMPKERFSAEFPKEGPSILRIQQVVRGDSAAYFCASSQRQALQYFGPGTRLTVL.

This clone has only a few counts. The chain couples TRBV27 to TRBJ1-3; 7 nucleotides line up with TRBD1. The length of the CDR3 is 16 residues. V was pared by 6 bases and J by 0 bases, with 8 bases of the junction left unmatched. The germline gives CDR1 MNHEY, CDR2 SMNVEV (reference sequence). The CDR3 DNA sequence: TGTGCCAGCAGCCGACGGACAGGAATCTCTGGAAACACCATATATTTT. It codes for CASSRRTGISGNTIYF.

This chain joins TRBV4-3 and TRBJ2-3; D gene uncertain. The CDR3 totals 16 residues. Looked up from germline, CDR1 is LGHNA and CDR2 is YSLEER. V was trimmed by 0 bases and J by 0 bases, leaving 10 bases between them. The CDR3 region has the DNA TGCGCCAGCAGCCAAGATGTGGCAGGCAGCACAGATACGCAGTATTTT. Its protein product is CASSQDVAGSTDTQYF.

This clone was picked up one time. The gene calls are TRBV11-2 and TRBJ1-2, with 9 nucleotides matching TRBD1. The CDR3 is made up of 16 amino acids. Trimming cost V 1 base and J 2 bases; bases outside gene matches: 5. Germline lookup yields CDR1 SGHAT and CDR2 FQNNGV. CDR3 DNA sequence: TGTGCCAGCAGCTTAGCCGGGACAGGGCAGAACTATGGCTACACCTTC. Translation: CASSLAGTGQNYGYTF.

This clone was seen only once. The rearrangement joins TRBV27 to TRBJ1-3; D is ambiguous. Trimming stripped 0 bases from V and 0 bases from J, with 9 bases between. Germline-derived CDR1 and CDR2 are MNHEY and SMNVEV (reference sequence). This CDR3 has 16 amino acids. CDR3 in DNA: TGTGCCAGCAGTTTATCTGGGTTACCCTCTGGAAACACCATATATTTT. Its protein is CASSLSGLPSGNTIYF.

V is TRBV5-4 and J is TRBJ2-3; 7 bases map to TRBD1. The V gene's germline CDR1 is SGHNT and CDR2 YYREEE (reference sequence). V shed 4 bases, J shed 4 bases, and the junction held 9 bases outside the gene matches. This CDR3 spans 15 amino acids. CDR3 DNA sequence: TGTGCCAGCAGCGCCGGGACAGTATATTCAGATACGCAGTATTTT. Translating it yields CASSAGTVYSDTQYF.

The rearrangement uses TRBV28 and TRBJ1-2; possibly TRBD1 for D (5 bases). Between the trimmed V and J ends, which lost 3 bases and 6 bases, there was a span of 14 bases. CDR1 and CDR2 from the germline V gene are MDHEN and SYDVKM. The CDR3 runs 14 residues. The CDR3 DNA follows: TGTGCCAGCAGTTTGTTAGGGACTTTCAATGGCTACACCTTC. Protein sequence: CASSLLGTFNGYTF.

The genes are TRBV7-2 and TRBJ2-5, with D possibly TRBD1 on 6 matching bases. The germline CDR1 and CDR2 sequences are SGHTA and FQGNSA. V dropped 5 bases and J dropped 2 bases, with 12 bases sitting between them. The CDR3 extends over 14 amino acids. CDR3 protein: CASSLQTGQETQYF. The CDR3 DNA is TGTGCCAGCAGCCTCCAGACAGGTCAAGAGACCCAGTACTTC.

V is TRBV27 and J is TRBJ1-3; no definite D call. Germline V gives CDR1 MNHEY, CDR2 SMNVEV (reference sequence). The CDR3 spans 14 residues. V lost 5 bases and J 1 base, leaving 9 bases between the germline ends. The CDR3 DNA reads TGTGCCAGCAGTCCCTACTTTTCTGGAAACACCATATATTTT. This codes for CASSPYFSGNTIYF.

This chain connects TRBV2 to TRBJ2-7; D might be TRBD1 (6 bases). CDR3 size: 17 residues. With 4 bases removed from V and 2 bases from J, the gap between germline ends came to 21 bases. Germline lookup yields CDR1 SNHLY and CDR2 FYNNEI. This CDR3 is CASSAHRTAYAPYEQYF. CDR3 nucleotide sequence: TGTGCCAGCAGTGCCCACCGGACAGCCTACGCCCCCTACGAGCAGTACTTC.

The rearrangement uses TRBV27 and TRBJ2-6; D is unclear. Trimming took 4 bases from V and 2 from J, leaving 24 bases between them. The CDR3 consists of 20 residues. Germline values: CDR1 MNHEY, CDR2 SMNVEV (reference sequence). CDR3 sequence: CASSSPLSRNTRPGANVLTF. For the CDR3, the DNA is TGTGCCAGCAGTTCACCCCTCTCGCGGAACACCCGCCCTGGGGCCAACGTCCTGACTTTC.

The chain recombines TRBV2 with TRBJ1-2, with 9 nucleotides matching TRBD1. The CDR3 is made up of 14 amino acids. With 7 bases clipped from V and 8 bases from J, the junction kept 11 bases outside the gene matches. Germline V gene data show CDR1 as SNHLY and CDR2 as FYNNEI. Written as DNA, the CDR3 is TGTGCCAGCACTAGGGGACAGGGCGGTGAAGGCTACACCTTC. Amino acid sequence: CASTRGQGGEGYTF.